These 24 T cell receptor beta chains originate from one sample sequenced in a study of T cells in Graves' hyperthyroidism and ophthalmopathy. What was amplified from RNA transcripts were TCR beta CDR3 regions. The HTBI primer set served for first-round RT-PCR of the TCR CDR3. TCRdb reanalysed the multiplex PCR reads using MiXCR and keeps one entry per CDR3 protein. The repertoire consists of hundreds of thousands of distinct CDR3 sequences, with roughly a third occurring once and the leading ten covering around 30%. The sample taken for sequencing was blood. The receptor set was obtained from a woman aged 40 to 49 with Graves' hyperthyroidism.

This clonotype showed up just a few times. The rearrangement uses TRBV5-1 and TRBJ1-6; 8 nucleotides match TRBD1. The CDR3 length is 15 residues. The V gene's germline CDR1 is SGHRS and CDR2 YFSETQ. The V gene end was trimmed by 1 base and the J gene end by 5 bases; junction bases not matched to a gene: 2. The CDR3 nucleotides are TGCGCCAGCAGCTTGAGGGGACAGGATAATTCACCCCTCCACTTT. This translates into CASSLRGQDNSPLHF.

This clonotype has a handful of counts. The chain links TRBV7-6 to TRBJ2-2; maybe TRBD2 (6 bases). The CDR3 totals 14 residues. V lost 6 bases and J 0 bases, leaving 8 bases between the germline ends. Germline lookup yields CDR1 SGHVS and CDR2 FNYEAQ. CDR3 in amino acids: CASRGGPNTGELFF. In DNA, the CDR3 is TGTGCCAGCAGGGGGGGACCGAACACCGGGGAGCTGTTTTTT.

V and J are TRBV7-2 and TRBJ2-5; a weak D match, TRBD1 (5 bases). With the DNA end fitting TRBJ2-1 better, the J assignment may be wrong. Germline-derived CDR1 and CDR2 are SGHTA and FQGNSA. CDR3 length equals 15 residues. DNA for the CDR3: TGTGCCAGCAGCTTAGGACAGACACGGGCCAATGAGCAGTTCTTC. Translation: CASSLGQTRANEQFF.

Written as DNA, the CDR3 is TGTGCCAGCAGTTACAGAAGCGGGGGGCACTACGAGCAGTACTTC. It encodes CASSYRSGGHYEQYF. V is TRBV2 and J is TRBJ2-7; TRBD2 matches at 9 bases. Germline assignment: CDR1 SNHLY and CDR2 FYNNEI. Unmatched junction bases numbered 8, after V lost 5 bases and J lost 3 bases. The CDR3 length is 15 residues.

The chain couples TRBV30 to TRBJ1-1, with D possibly being TRBD1 (5 bases). Germline V lookup: CDR1 GTSNPN, CDR2 SVGIG (reference sequence). The CDR3 has 13 amino acids. V was clipped by 0 bases and J by 4 bases, with 9 bases between them. The CDR3 spells CAWSVLRATEAFF. The CDR3 DNA reads as TGTGCCTGGAGTGTCCTCAGGGCCACTGAAGCTTTCTTT.

The sample holds many counts of this clonotype. The chain joins TRBV6-5 to TRBJ1-2; 7 bases line up with TRBD1. This CDR3 comprises 13 residues. After removal of 9 bases from V and 4 bases from J, the junction contained 8 bases not matched to a gene. CDR1 is MNHEY, CDR2 SVGAGI, per germline. This chain's CDR3 is CASSQGGFYGYTF. CDR3 nucleotide sequence: TGTGCCAGTAGTCAAGGGGGCTTCTATGGCTACACCTTC.

The chain recombines TRBV29-1 with TRBJ2-7, with TRBD2 as a possible D gene (6 bases). Between the trimmed V and J ends, which lost 8 bases and 7 bases, there was a span of 18 bases. The CDR3 consists of 12 residues. CDR1 and CDR2 from the germline V gene are SQVTM and ANQGSEA. CDR3 in DNA: TGCAGCCCGGGAGTAGGTGGCAATGAGCAGTACTTC. It translates to CSPGVGGNEQYF.

The chain couples TRBV5-1 to TRBJ2-7; D call uncertain. The CDR3 is made up of 16 amino acids. The ends were cut back, 2 bases at V and 5 bases at J, with 20 bases in the middle. Germline V lookup: CDR1 SGHRS, CDR2 YFSETQ. This chain's CDR3 is CASSLSIGYPGDEQYF. DNA of the CDR3: TGCGCCAGCAGCTTATCTATTGGCTACCCGGGCGACGAGCAGTACTTC.

As regards this clonotype: An end of the junction does not agree with germline; a read error may underlie this. The genes are TRBV10-3 and TRBJ2-2; 7 bases line up with TRBD2. Germline values: CDR1 ENHRY, CDR2 SYGVKD. This CDR3 spans 16 amino acids. In DNA, the CDR3 is TGTGCCAGCAGTTACTCGGCTAGCGGCTCCACCGGGGAGCTGTTTTTT. The encoded protein is CASSYSASGSTGELFF.

This clonotype was observed at least ten times. This chain connects TRBV29-1 to TRBJ1-2, with D perhaps matching TRBD1 (5 bases). The CDR3 spans 12 residues. V lost 6 bases and J lost 2, with 10 bases in between. Looked up from germline, CDR1 is SQVTM and CDR2 is ANQGSEA. The CDR3 nucleotides are TGCAGCGTCGACAGTACCAACTATGGCTACACCTTC. Encoded protein: CSVDSTNYGYTF.

A single count supports this clonotype. The chain employs TRBV7-9 and TRBJ1-2; unclear D gene. The germline V and J ends were trimmed by 5 bases and 8 bases, with 6 bases remaining between them. The CDR3 length is 10 residues. Germline CDR1 reads SEHNR; CDR2 reads FQNEAQ (reference sequence). CDR3 sequence: CASSGPGYTF. CDR3 bases: TGTGCCAGCAGCGGGCCAGGCTACACCTTC.

To note about this clonotype: This sequence may be a read error, since a much larger clone differs from it by one base. The rearrangement links TRBV20-1 to TRBJ2-5; no clear D. Trimming took off 5 bases at V and 5 bases at J, with 12 bases between the two ends. The CDR3 is 12 amino acids. Per germline, CDR1 DFQATT and CDR2 SNEGSKA (reference sequence). DNA of the CDR3: TGCAGTGCTCTGTCGGGTGGTGAGACCCAGTACTTC. Translation: CSALSGGETQYF.

This clonotype was recorded many times. V usage is TRBV10-3 and J usage is TRBJ1-5, with D possibly TRBD1 on 5 matching bases. The CDR3 extends over 14 amino acids. V lost 0 bases and J 11 bases, leaving 14 bases between the germline ends. Germline values: CDR1 ENHRY, CDR2 SYGVKD. CDR3 sequence: CAISESQGIESQHF. CDR3 nucleotide sequence: TGTGCCATCAGTGAGTCTCAGGGTATAGAGTCCCAGCATTTT.

The CDR3 region has the DNA TGTGCCATCAGTGATCCTCGACAGGAAAGGGCAGATACGCAGTATTTT. Translating gives CAISDPRQERADTQYF. The chain recombines TRBV10-3 with TRBJ2-3, with D possibly being TRBD1 (6 bases). The CDR3 is 16 residues long. Germline-derived CDR1 and CDR2 are ENHRY and SYGVKD. Trimming removed 3 bases from V and 4 bases from J, with 17 bases in between.

This clonotype has at least ten counts. The chain carries TRBV7-9 and TRBJ1-1, with 8 bases aligning to TRBD1. Trimming took 4 bases from V and 4 from J; bases not matched to a gene: 14. The CDR3 consists of 17 residues. Germline-derived CDR1 and CDR2 are SEHNR and FQNEAQ (reference sequence). CDR3 region: CASSSGQGRIRFTEAFF. The CDR3, as DNA: TGTGCCAGCAGCTCTGGACAGGGCCGTATAAGGTTCACTGAAGCTTTCTTT.

With regard to this clonotype: One junction end disagrees with the germline gene, perhaps due to a read error. The V and J genes are TRBV7-7 and TRBJ2-3, with D possibly being TRBD1 (7 bases). The CDR3 sequence is 14 residues long. CDR1 SSHAT and CDR2 FNYEAQ come from the germline V gene (reference sequence). CDR3 residues: CASSLAAGGDTQYF. CDR3 DNA: TGTGCTAGCAGCTTAGCGGCAGGGGGAGATACGCAGTATTTT.

The V gene is TRBV12-3 or TRBV12-4, the J gene TRBJ2-5, with 13 nucleotides matching TRBD2. J lost 4 bases, V lost 6 bases, and 5 bases had no gene match. This CDR3 is built from 15 residues. DNA of the CDR3: TGTGCCAGCAGCTTTACTAGCGGGGGGGTAGAGACCCAGTACTTC. As protein: CASSFTSGGVETQYF.

As for this clonotype: This may stem from a read error, because a much larger clone lies one nucleotide away. The rearrangement joins TRBV19 to TRBJ1-5; 12 positions match TRBD1. This CDR3 comprises 15 residues. CDR1 and CDR2 from the germline V gene are LNHDA and SQIVND (reference sequence). The CDR3: CASNRDRGLRLPRHF. CDR3 DNA sequence: TGTGCCAGTAACCGGGACAGGGGGCTTAGGTTGCCCCGGCATTTT.

The J gene is TRBJ1-2, the V gene TRBV7-9; tentatively, D is TRBD1 (5 bases). The CDR3 runs 11 residues. Trimming took off 11 bases at V and 6 bases at J, with 13 bases between the two ends. CDR1 SEHNR and CDR2 FQNEAQ come from the germline V gene (reference sequence). CDR3 coding DNA: TGTGCCTGGAGTCGGGGCCATGGCTACACCTTC. Its protein is CAWSRGHGYTF.

In its sample, this clonotype was seen many times. The chain is built from TRBV29-1 and TRBJ1-2, with D perhaps TRBD1 (6 bases). CDR1 is SQVTM and CDR2 is ANQGSEA in the germline V gene. This CDR3 has 13 amino acids. The V gene lost 6 bases and the J gene lost 8 bases, with 19 bases spanning the gap. The CDR3 reads CSVTAEGGGGYTF. The CDR3 DNA reads TGCAGCGTGACTGCGGAGGGGGGGGGAGGCTACACCTTC.

The table lists this clonotype with a count of one. With a much larger clone just one base away, this may be a read error. V and J are TRBV19 and TRBJ1-4; D is perhaps TRBD1 (5 bases). V lost 4 bases and J 7 bases, leaving 13 bases between the germline ends. The CDR3 is 14 amino acids. Germline V lookup: CDR1 LNHDA, CDR2 SQIVND (reference sequence). The CDR3 DNA is TGTGCCAGTAGTACTCTCCGGGGGGGTGAAAAACTGTTTTTT. This sequence encodes CASSTLRGGEKLFF.

Regarding this clonotype: Here the CDR3 omits its conserved ending phenylalanine or tryptophan, so a read error is the likely source. It is unclear where the CDR3 begins or ends on the DNA, so no DNA is shown, and the CDR3 is as TCRdb lists it. CDR3 residues: CASSVRQDG. V gene TRBV9 combines with J gene TRBJ2-7; the table's D call, TRBD1, has no DNA check behind it. Termini included, the CDR3 measures 9 amino acids. The germline CDR1 and CDR2 sequences are SGDLS and YYNGEE.

The chain couples TRBV5-1 to TRBJ1-3; 8 nucleotides match TRBD1. CDR1 and CDR2 (germline): SGHRS, YFSETQ. CDR3 size: 18 residues. J gave up 1 base and V 4 bases, and 13 bases lay outside the gene matches. The CDR3 loop reads CASSQVGRQGSSGNTIYF. In DNA, the CDR3 is TGCGCCAGCAGCCAGGTGGGGCGACAGGGGTCTTCTGGAAACACCATATATTTT.

This clonotype was seen at least ten times. The V gene is TRBV10-3, the J gene TRBJ1-2; a possible D gene is TRBD1 (5 bases). In germline, CDR1 is ENHRY, CDR2 SYGVKD. V was cut by 5 bases and J by 7 bases, with 14 bases left in between. There are 13 residues in the CDR3. CDR3 loop: CAISSFRAGGYTF. The CDR3 DNA is TGTGCCATCAGTTCCTTCAGGGCAGGTGGCTACACCTTC.